The sequence of this T cell receptor beta chain was determined in a study of identical twins. Healthy Caucasians supplied all donations. This clonotype was picked up many times. From the 5' RACE reads, TCRdb called clonotypes with MiXCR, one entry per CDR3 protein. In the table there are a few hundred thousand distinct CDR3 sequences, around 9.6% of which are singletons. Separately, the same data were catalogued under a study of yellow fever vaccine responses in identical twins.

Material for sequencing was PBMCs. This clonotype originated in a woman aged 18-30 years in good health.

The CDR3 region is CARGGGLPSYEQYF. CDR3 in DNA: TGTGCCAGGGGTGGGGGGCTACCCTCCTACGAGCAGTACTTC. V and J are TRBV21-1 and TRBJ2-7; the table's TRBD1 call for D was not verified on the DNA. TRBV21-1 corresponds to a pseudogene. The CDR3 is 14 amino acids.